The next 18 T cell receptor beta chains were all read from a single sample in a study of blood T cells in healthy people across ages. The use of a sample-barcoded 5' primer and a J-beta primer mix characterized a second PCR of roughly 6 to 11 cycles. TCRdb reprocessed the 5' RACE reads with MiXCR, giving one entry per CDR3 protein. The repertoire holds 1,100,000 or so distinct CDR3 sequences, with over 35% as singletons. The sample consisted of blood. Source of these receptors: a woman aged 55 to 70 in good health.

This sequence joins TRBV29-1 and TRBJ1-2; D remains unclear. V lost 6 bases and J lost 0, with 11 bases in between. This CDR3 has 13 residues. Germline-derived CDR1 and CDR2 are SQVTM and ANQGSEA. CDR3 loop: CSVGRISNYGYTF. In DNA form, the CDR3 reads TGCAGCGTCGGTCGGATCTCTAACTATGGCTACACCTTC.

CDR3 region: CASSSNRGRRSYEQYF. Written as DNA, the CDR3 is TGTGCCAGCAGCTCGAACAGGGGGCGACGCTCCTACGAGCAGTACTTC. This chain uses TRBV13 with TRBJ2-7, with 9 positions matching TRBD1. Germline loops: CDR1 PRHDT, CDR2 FYEKMQ (reference sequence). Trimming took 4 bases from V and 0 from J; bases not matched to a gene: 7. The length of the CDR3 is 16 residues.

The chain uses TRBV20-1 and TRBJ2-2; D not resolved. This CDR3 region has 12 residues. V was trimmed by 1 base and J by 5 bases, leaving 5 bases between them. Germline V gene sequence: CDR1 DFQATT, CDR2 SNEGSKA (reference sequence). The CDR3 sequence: CSARVDTGELFF. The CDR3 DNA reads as TGCAGTGCTAGAGTTGATACCGGGGAGCTGTTTTTT.

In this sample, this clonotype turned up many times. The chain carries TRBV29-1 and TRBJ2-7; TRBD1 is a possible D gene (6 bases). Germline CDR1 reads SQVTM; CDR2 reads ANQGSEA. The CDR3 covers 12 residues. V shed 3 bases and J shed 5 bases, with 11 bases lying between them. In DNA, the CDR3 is TGCAGCGTTGACAGGGGTCTCAACGAGCAGTACTTC. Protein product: CSVDRGLNEQYF.

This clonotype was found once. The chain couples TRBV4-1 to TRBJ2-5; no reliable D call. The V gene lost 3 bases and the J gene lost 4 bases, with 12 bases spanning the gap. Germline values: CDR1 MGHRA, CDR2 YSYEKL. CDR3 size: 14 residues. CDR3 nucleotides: TGCGCCAGCAGCCAGTTTACCGCCCGAGAGACCCAGTACTTC. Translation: CASSQFTARETQYF.

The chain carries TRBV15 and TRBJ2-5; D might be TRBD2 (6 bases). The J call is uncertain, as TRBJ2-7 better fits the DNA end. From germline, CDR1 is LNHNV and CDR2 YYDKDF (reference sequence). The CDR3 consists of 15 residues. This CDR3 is CATSRDGSSGDEQYF. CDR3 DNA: TGTGCCACCAGCAGAGATGGGTCGTCGGGGGACGAGCAGTACTTC.

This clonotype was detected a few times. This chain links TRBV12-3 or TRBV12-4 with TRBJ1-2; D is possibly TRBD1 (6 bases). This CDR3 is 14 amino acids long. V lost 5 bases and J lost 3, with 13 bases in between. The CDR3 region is CASSPAHRDYGYTF. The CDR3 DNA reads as TGTGCCAGCAGTCCTGCCCACAGGGACTATGGCTACACCTTC.

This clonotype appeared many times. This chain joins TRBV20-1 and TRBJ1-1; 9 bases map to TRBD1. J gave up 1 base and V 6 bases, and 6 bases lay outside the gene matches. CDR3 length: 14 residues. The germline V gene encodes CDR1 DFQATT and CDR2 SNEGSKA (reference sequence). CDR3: CSARTGAGNTEAFF. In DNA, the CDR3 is TGCAGTGCCAGGACAGGGGCGGGGAACACTGAAGCTTTCTTT.

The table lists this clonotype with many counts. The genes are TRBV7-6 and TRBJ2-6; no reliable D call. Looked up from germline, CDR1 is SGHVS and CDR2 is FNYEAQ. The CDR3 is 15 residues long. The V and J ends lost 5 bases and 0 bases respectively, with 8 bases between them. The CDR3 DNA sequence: TGTGCCAGCAGCCCTCGGTTCTCTGGGGCCAACGTCCTGACTTTC. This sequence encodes CASSPRFSGANVLTF.

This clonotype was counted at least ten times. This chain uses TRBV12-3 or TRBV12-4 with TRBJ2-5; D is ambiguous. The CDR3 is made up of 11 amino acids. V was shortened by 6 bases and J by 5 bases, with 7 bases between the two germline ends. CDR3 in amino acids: CASSLRETQYF. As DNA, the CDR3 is TGTGCCAGCAGCTTACGGGAGACCCAGTACTTC.

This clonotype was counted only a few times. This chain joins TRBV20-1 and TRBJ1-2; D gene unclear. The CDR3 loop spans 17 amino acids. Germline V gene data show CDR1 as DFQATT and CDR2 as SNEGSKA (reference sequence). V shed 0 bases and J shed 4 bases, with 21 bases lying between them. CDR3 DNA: TGCAGTGCTAGAGATAAGGCAGGTCGTGGAGGTGCCTATGGCTACACCTTC. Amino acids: CSARDKAGRGGAYGYTF.

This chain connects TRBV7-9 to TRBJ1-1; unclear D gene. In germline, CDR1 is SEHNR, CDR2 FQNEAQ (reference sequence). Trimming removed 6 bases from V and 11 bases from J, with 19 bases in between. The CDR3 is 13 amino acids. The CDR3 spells CASRDGHGRWAFF. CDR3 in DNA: TGTGCCAGCAGAGACGGTCATGGCCGATGGGCTTTCTTT. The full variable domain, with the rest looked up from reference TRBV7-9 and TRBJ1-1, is DTGVSQNPRHKITKRGQNVTFRCDPISEHNRLYWYRQTLGQGPEFLTYFQNEAQLEKSRLLSDRFSAERPKGSFSTLEIQRTEQGDSAMYLCASRDGHGRWAFFGQGTRLTVV.

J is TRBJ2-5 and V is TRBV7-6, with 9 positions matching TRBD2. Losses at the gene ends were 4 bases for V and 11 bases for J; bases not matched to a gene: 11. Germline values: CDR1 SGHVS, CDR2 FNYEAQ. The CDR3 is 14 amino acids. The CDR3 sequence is CASSSGLAIGEQYF. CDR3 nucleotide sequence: TGTGCCAGCAGCTCCGGACTAGCGATCGGTGAGCAGTACTTC.

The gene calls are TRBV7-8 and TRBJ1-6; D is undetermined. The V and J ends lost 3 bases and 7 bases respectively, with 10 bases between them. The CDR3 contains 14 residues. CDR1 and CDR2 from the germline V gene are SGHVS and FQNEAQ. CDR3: CASSFSSGNSPLHF. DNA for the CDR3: TGTGCCAGCAGCTTCAGTAGCGGGAATTCACCCCTCCACTTT.

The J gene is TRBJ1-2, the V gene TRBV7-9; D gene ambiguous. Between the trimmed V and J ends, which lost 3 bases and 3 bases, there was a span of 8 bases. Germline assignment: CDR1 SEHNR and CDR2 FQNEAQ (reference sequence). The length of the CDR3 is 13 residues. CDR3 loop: CASSLDSDYGYTF. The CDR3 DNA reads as TGTGCCAGCAGCTTGGATAGCGACTATGGCTACACCTTC.

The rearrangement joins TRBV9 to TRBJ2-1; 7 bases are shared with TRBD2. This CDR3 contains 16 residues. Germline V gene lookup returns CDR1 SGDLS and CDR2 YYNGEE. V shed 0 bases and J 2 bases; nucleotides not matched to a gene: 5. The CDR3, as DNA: TGTGCCAGCAGCGTAGTGGGGGGAGGGACCTACAATGAGCAGTTCTTC. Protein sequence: CASSVVGGGTYNEQFF.

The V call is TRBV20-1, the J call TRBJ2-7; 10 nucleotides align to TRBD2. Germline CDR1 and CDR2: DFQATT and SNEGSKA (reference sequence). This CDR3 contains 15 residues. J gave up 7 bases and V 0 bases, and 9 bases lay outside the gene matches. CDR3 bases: TGCAGTGCTAGAGATGGATTAGCGGGAGGACGTGAGCAGTACTTC. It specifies CSARDGLAGGREQYF.

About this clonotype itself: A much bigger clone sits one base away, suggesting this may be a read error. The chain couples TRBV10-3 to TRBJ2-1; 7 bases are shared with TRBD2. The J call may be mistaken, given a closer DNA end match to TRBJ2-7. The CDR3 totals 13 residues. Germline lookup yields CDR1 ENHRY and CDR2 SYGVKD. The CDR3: CAIGASGNNEQYF. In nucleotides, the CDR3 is TGTGCCATCGGGGCTAGCGGTAACAATGAGCAGTACTTC.